These T cell receptor beta chains were read from a single sample in a study of cytomegalovirus exposure and HLA in healthy donors. Method: immunoSEQ multiplex PCR; TCRdb's copy keeps in-frame clones and lacks some. Counted here are approximately 110,000 clones, 55% to 75% occurring once; the ten biggest clones make up roughly 8.2%. Specimen: PBMCs. These TCRs come from a woman between 40 and 50 years old in good health and CMV-seropositive. CDR3s leave out the opening cysteine and the closing phenylalanine or tryptophan. Fields, in order: V gene, J gene, CDR3 protein.

TRBV9	TRBJ2-2	ASSTYSGGELF
TRBV5-1	TRBJ1-1	ASSLQGGNTEAF
TRBV7-6	TRBJ2-3	ASSLVAGGSKNPTSTDTQY
TRBV7-2	TRBJ1-2	ASSLHAGGTPYGYT
TRBV11-2	TRBJ2-3	ASSFRQGTTDTQY
TRBV7-2	TRBJ2-7	ASSPDRGTYEQY
TRBV6-1	TRBJ2-1	ASSEAGGGSYNEQF
TRBV5-1	TRBJ1-1	ASSSTPGPEAF
TRBV18	TRBJ1-1	ATQGQLNTEAF
TRBV5-1	TRBJ1-1	ASSLSGASTEAF
TRBV9	TRBJ2-7	ASSAGTETYEQY
TRBV4-1	TRBJ1-1	ASSQDGQVYTEAF
TRBV6-5	TRBJ1-1	ASSFTGYTEAF
TRBV4-3	TRBJ1-2	ASSQEEQKGRFYGYT
TRBV9	TRBJ2-2	ASSVEGAANTGELF
TRBV20-1	TRBJ1-2	SAPDLGYT
TRBV10-3	TRBJ1-2	AISQGIYGYT
TRBV6-1	TRBJ2-7	ASSDMTGGYEQY
TRBV5-5	TRBJ1-1	ASRLDLNTEAF
TRBV7-9	TRBJ2-7	ASSFDFGVAYEQY
TRBV7-9	TRBJ2-3	ASSPTLSTDTQY
TRBV25-1	TRBJ1-1	ASIPAGGANTEAF
TRBV6-6	TRBJ1-1	ASIDRANTEAF
TRBV7-2	TRBJ2-1	ASSSSPAAYNEQF
TRBV7-2	TRBJ2-2	ASSLGPAVNTGELF
TRBV18	TRBJ1-5	ASSPIGDRAQPQH
TRBV4-1	TRBJ1-2	ASSPVGREPLRPT
TRBV4-3	TRBJ2-3	ASSQGTSGIDTQY
TRBV7-9	TRBJ1-6	ASSPGQGGSPLH
TRBV19	TRBJ1-1	ASSIVGVTEAF
TRBV11-2	TRBJ2-5	ASSLYPLGSQETQY
TRBV18	TRBJ1-5	ASSTGGGSNQPQH
TRBV7-2	TRBJ2-5	ASSRDTQETQY
TRBV4-1	TRBJ2-3	ASSQGPTLKEGTQY
TRBV25-1	TRBJ1-1	ASSEHRENTEAF